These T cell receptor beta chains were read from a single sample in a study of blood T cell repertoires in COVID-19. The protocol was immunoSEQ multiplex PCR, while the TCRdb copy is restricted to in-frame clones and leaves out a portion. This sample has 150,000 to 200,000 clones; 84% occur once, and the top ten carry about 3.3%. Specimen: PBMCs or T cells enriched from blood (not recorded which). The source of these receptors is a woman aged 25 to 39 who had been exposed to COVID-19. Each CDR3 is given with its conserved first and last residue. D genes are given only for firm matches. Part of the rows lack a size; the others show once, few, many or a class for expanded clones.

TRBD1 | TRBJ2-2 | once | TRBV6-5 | CASSRGLTGELFF
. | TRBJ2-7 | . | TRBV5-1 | CASSLQGGWSYEQYF
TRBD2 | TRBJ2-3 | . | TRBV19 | CASSTTYSGGGTDTQYF
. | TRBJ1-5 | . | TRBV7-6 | CASSLAGTQPQHF
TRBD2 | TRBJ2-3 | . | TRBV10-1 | CASSARLAGGNTQYF
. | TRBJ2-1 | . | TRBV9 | CASSQGGGLGHNEQFF
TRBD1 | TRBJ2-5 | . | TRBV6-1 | CASSERRQGMETQYF
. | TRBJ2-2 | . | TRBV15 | CATSRDRAGELFF
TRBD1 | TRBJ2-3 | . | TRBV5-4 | CASSLGGGAADTQYF
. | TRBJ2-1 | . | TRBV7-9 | CASIPAGALLTRGHNEQFF
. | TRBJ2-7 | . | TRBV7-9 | CASSLPQGGFSYEQYF
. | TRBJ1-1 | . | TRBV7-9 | CASSPTAAEAFF
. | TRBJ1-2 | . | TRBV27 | CASSFFSSLGDGYTF
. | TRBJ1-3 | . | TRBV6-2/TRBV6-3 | CASSYAARSGNTIYF